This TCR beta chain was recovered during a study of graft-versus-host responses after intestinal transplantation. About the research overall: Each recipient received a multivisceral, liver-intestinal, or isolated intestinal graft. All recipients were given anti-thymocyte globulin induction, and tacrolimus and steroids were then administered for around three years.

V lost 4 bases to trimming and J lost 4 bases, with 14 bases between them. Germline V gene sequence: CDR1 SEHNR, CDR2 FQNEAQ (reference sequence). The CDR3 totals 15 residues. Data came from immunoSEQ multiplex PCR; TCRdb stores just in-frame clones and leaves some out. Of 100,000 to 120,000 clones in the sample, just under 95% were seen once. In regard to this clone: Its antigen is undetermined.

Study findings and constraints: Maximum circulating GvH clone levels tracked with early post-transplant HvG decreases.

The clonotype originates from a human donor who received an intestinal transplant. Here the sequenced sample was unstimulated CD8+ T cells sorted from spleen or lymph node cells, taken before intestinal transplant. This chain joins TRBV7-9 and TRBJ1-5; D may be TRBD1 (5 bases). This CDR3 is CASSSGGAGNQPQHF. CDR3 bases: TGTGCCAGCAGCTCAGGTGGGGCGGGAAATCAGCCCCAGCATTTT.